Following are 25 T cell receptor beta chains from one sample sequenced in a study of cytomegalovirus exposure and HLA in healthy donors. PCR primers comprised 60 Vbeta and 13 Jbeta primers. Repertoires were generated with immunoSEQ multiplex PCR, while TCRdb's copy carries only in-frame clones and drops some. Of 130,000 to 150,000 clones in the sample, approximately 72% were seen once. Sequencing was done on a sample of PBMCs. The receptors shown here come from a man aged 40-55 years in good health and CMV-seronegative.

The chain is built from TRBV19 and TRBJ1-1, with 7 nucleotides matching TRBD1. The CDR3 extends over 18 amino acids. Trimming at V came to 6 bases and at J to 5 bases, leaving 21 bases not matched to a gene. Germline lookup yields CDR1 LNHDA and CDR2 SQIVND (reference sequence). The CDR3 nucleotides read TGTGCCAGTAGCCCTCAGTCGGGACAGTATAGAGTGAGAACTGAAGCTTTCTTT. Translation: CASSPQSGQYRVRTEAFF.

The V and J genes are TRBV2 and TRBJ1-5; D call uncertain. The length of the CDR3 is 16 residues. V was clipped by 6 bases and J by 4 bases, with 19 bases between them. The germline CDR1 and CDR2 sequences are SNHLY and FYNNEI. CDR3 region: CASREMIWADNQPQHF. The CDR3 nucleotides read TGTGCCAGCAGAGAAATGATTTGGGCAGATAATCAGCCCCAGCATTTT. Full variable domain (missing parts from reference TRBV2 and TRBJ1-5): EPEVTQTPSHQVTQMGQEVILRCVPISNHLYFYWYRQILGQKVEFLVSFYNNEISEKSEIFDDQFSVERPDGSNFTLKIRSTKLEDSAMYFCASREMIWADNQPQHFGDGTRLSIL.

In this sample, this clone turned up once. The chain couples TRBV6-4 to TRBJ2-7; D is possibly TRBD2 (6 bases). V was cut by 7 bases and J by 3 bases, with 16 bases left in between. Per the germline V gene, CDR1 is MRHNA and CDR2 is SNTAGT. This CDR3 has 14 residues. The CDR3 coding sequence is TGTGCCAGCACCAGTAGCGGTGATCGCTACGAGCAGTACTTC. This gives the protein CASTSSGDRYEQYF.

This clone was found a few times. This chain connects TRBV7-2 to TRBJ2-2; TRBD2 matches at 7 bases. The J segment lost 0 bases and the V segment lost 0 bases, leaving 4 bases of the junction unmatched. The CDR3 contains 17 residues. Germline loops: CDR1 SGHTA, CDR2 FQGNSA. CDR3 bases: TGTGCCAGCAGCTTAGCTAGCGGGTTCGCGAACACCGGGGAGCTGTTTTTT. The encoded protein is CASSLASGFANTGELFF.

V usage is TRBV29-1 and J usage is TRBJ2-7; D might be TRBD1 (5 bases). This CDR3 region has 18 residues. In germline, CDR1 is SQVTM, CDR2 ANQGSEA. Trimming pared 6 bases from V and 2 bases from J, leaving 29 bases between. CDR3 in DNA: TGCAGCGTCCCCTTCGGGCAGGGAACCCCAACTTTCACCTACGAGCAGTACTTC. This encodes CSVPFGQGTPTFTYEQYF.

CDR3 coding DNA: TGTGCCAGCAGCCCCCTTTGGGCAGGGACTCGAAGGCCGGAGCAGTTCTTC. Its translation is CASSPLWAGTRRPEQFF. The rearrangement joins TRBV7-2 to TRBJ2-1, with D possibly TRBD2 on 6 matching bases. The V end was cut by 5 bases, the J end by 10 bases, with 27 bases between. Germline lookup yields CDR1 SGHTA and CDR2 FQGNSA. The CDR3 is made up of 17 amino acids. Looking up the rest from reference TRBV7-2 and TRBJ2-1 gives the full variable domain: GAGVSQSPSNKVTEKGKDVELRCDPISGHTALYWYRQSLGQGLEFLIYFQGNSAPDKSGLPSDRFSAERTGGSVSTLTIQRTQQEDSAVYLCASSPLWAGTRRPEQFFGPGTRLTVL.

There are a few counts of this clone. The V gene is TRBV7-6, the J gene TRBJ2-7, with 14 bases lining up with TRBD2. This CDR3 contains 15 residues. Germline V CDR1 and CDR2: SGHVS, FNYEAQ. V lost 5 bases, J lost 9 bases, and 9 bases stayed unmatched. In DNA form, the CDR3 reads TGTGCCAGCAGCCCGACTAGCGGGAGGGTGAGTGTGCAGTACTTC. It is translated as CASSPTSGRVSVQYF.

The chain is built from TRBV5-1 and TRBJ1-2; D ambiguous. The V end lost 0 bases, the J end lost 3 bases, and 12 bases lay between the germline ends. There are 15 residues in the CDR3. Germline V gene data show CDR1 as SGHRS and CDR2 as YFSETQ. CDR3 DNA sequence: TGCGCCAGCAGCTTGGGCCCTACCACAGACTATGGCTACACCTTC. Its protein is CASSLGPTTDYGYTF.

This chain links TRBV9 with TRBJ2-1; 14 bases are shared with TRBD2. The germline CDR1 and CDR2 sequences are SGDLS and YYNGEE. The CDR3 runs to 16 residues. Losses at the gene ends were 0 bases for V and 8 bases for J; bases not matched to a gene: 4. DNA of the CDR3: TGTGCCAGCAGCGTAGAGGGACTAGCGGGGGTCGATGAGCAGTTCTTC. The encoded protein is CASSVEGLAGVDEQFF.

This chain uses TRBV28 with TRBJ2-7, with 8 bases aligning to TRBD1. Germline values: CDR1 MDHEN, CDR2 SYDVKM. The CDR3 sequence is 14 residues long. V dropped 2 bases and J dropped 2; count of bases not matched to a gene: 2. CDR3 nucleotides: TGTGCCAGCAGTTTAGGCAGGGGGCCCTACGAGCAGTACTTC. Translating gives CASSLGRGPYEQYF.

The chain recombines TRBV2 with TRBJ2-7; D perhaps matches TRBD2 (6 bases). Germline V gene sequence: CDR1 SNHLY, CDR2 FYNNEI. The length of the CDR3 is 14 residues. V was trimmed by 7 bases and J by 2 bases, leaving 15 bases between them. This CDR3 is CASIWLATTYEQYF. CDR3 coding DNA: TGTGCCAGCATTTGGCTAGCGACTACCTACGAGCAGTACTTC.

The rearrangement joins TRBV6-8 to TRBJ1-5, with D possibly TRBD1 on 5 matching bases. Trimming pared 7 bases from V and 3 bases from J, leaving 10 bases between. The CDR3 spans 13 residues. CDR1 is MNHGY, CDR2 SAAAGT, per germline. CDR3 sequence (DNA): TGTGCCAGCAATTGCAGGGACAATCAGCCCCAGCATTTT. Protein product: CASNCRDNQPQHF.

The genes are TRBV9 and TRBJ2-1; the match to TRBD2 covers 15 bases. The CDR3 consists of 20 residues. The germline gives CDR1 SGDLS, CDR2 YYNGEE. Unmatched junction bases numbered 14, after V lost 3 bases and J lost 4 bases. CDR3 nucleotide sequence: TGTGCCAGCAGCGGGCTTCCCGGACTAGCGGGAGGGCGAGATTACAATGAGCAGTTCTTC. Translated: CASSGLPGLAGGRDYNEQFF.

The CDR3 here is CASSVLNPTTNEKLFF. The CDR3 DNA sequence: TGTGCCAGCAGCGTATTGAATCCGACTACTAATGAAAAACTGTTTTTT. The J gene is TRBJ1-4, the V gene TRBV9, with D unresolved. CDR1 is SGDLS and CDR2 is YYNGEE in the germline V gene. The CDR3 totals 16 residues. V gave up 1 base and J gave up 2 bases, with 12 bases separating them. Combining the CDR3 with reference TRBV9 and TRBJ1-4 gives the whole variable domain DSGVTQTPKHLITATGQRVTLRCSPRSGDLSVYWYQQSLDQGLQFLIQYYNGEERAKGNILERFSAQQFPDLHSELNLSSLELGDSALYFCASSVLNPTTNEKLFFGSGTQLSVL.

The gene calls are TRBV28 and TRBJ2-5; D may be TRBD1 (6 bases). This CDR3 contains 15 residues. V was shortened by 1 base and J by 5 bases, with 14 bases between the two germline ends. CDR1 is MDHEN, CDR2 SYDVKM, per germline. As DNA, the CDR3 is TGTGCCAGCAGTTTATCAGGGGCTGCCGACGAGACCCAGTACTTC. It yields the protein CASSLSGAADETQYF.

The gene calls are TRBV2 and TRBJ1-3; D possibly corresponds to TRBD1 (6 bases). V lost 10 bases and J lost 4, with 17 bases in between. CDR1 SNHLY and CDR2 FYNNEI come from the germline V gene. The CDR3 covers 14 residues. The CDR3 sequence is CATRTEVIGNTIYF. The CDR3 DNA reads TGTGCCACCAGGACAGAGGTGATAGGAAACACCATATATTTT.

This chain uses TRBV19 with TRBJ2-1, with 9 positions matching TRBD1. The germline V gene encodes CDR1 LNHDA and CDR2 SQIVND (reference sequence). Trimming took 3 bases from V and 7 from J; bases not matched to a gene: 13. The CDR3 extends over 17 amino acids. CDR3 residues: CASSIQGQGRVNNEQFF. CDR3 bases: TGTGCCAGTAGTATCCAGGGACAGGGAAGGGTGAATAATGAGCAGTTCTTC.

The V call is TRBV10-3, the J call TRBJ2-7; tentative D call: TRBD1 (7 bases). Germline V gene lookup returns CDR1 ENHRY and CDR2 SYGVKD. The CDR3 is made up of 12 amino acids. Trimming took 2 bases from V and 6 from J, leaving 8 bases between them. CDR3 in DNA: TGTGCCATCAGTGAGCAGGGGGGCGAGCAGTACTTC. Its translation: CAISEQGGEQYF.

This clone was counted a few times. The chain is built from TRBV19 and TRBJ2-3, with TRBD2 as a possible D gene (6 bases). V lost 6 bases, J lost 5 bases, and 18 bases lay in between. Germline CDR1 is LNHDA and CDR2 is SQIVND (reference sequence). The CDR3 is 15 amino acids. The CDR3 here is CASRGLKGGGDTQYF. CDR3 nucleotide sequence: TGTGCCAGTAGGGGCCTGAAGGGAGGAGGAGATACGCAGTATTTT.

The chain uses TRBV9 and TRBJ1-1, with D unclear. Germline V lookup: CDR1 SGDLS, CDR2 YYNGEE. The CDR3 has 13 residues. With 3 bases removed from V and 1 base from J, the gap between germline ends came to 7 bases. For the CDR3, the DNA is TGTGCCAGCAGCGCGCAGTCGAACACTGAAGCTTTCTTT. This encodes CASSAQSNTEAFF.

This CDR3 is CATLHRTGNYGYTF. CDR3 DNA sequence: TGTGCCACACTCCACCGGACAGGGAACTATGGCTACACCTTC. The genes are TRBV7-9 and TRBJ1-2; TRBD1 agrees at 8 bases. V trimming: 10 bases; J trimming: 2 bases; junction bases outside the gene matches: 9. The CDR3 totals 14 residues. CDR1 is SEHNR and CDR2 is FQNEAQ in the germline V gene (reference sequence). The complete variable domain, with remaining parts taken from reference TRBV7-9 and TRBJ1-2, reads DTGVSQNPRHKITKRGQNVTFRCDPISEHNRLYWYRQTLGQGPEFLTYFQNEAQLEKSRLLSDRFSAERPKGSFSTLEIQRTEQGDSAMYLCATLHRTGNYGYTFGSGTRLTVV.

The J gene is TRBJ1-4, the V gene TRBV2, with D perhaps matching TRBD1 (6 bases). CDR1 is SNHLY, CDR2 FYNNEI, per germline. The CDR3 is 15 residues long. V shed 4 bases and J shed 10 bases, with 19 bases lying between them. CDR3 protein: CASSGSRDTQAKLFF. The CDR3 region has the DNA TGTGCCAGCAGTGGATCCCGGGACACCCAGGCAAAACTGTTTTTT. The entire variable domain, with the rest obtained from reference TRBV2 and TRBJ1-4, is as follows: EPEVTQTPSHQVTQMGQEVILRCVPISNHLYFYWYRQILGQKVEFLVSFYNNEISEKSEIFDDQFSVERPDGSNFTLKIRSTKLEDSAMYFCASSGSRDTQAKLFFGSGTQLSVL.

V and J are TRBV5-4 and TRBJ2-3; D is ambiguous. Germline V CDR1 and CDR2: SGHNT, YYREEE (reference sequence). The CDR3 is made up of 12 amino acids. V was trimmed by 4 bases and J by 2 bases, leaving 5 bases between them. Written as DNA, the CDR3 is TGTGCCAGCAGCCTGTACACAGATACGCAGTATTTT. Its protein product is CASSLYTDTQYF.

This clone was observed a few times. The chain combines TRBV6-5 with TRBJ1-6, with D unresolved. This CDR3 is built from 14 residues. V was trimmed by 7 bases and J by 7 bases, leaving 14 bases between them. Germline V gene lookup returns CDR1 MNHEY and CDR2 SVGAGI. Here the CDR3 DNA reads TGTGCCAGCACTAGCCGTTTGGTGAATTCACCCCTCCACTTT. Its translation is CASTSRLVNSPLHF.

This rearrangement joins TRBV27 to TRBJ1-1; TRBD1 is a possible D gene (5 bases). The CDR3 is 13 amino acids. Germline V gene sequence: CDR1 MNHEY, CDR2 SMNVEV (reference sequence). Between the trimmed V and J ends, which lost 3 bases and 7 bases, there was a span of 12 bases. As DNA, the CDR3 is TGTGCCAGCAGTTTCGCCAGGGCATATGAAGCTTTCTTT. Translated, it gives CASSFARAYEAFF.